This TCR beta chain stems from a study of cytomegalovirus exposure and HLA in healthy donors. The study's findings and limits: In a later analysis, several top co-occurrence clusters appeared linked to parvovirus B19, influenza, CMV and Epstein-Barr virus. Associated with HLA alleles at 0.05 false discovery rate in a later analysis were about 17,000 TCR beta sequences.

Per germline, CDR1 LNHNV and CDR2 YYDKDF (reference sequence). V was pared by 5 bases and J by 0 bases, with 5 bases of the junction left unmatched. The CDR3 has 15 residues. As regards this clone: Its specificity is not known. This sample also contains other DNA sequences that code for the same CDR3.

PCR employed 60 Vbeta and 13 Jbeta primers. Assay: immunoSEQ multiplex PCR; the TCRdb copy retains only in-frame clones and omits some. Recorded for this sample: 150,000 to 200,000 clones. The TCR originated in a woman aged 18-29 years in good health and CMV-seropositive. The sequenced sample consisted of PBMCs. V usage is TRBV15 and J usage is TRBJ2-3; TRBD2 aligns across 7 bases. The CDR3 protein is CATSVISGSTDTQYF. Here the CDR3 DNA reads TGTGCCACCAGCGTAATTAGCGGGAGCACAGATACGCAGTATTTT.